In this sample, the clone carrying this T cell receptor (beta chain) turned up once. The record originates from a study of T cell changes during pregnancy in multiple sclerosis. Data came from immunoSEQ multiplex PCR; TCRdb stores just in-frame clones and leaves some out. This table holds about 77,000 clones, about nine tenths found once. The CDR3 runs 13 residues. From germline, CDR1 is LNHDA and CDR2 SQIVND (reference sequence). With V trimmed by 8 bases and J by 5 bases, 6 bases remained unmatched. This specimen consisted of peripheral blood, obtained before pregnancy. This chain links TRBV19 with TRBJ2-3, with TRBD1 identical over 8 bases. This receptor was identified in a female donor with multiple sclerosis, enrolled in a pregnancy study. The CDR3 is CASQGADRDTQYF. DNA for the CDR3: TGTGCCAGTCAGGGGGCGGATCGAGATACGCAGTATTTT.